This T cell receptor beta chain was sequenced in a study of blood T cells in healthy people across ages. Findings and caveats of the study: In long-lived donors, naive CD4+ cell counts and diversity exceeded those of aged donors.

Details on this clonotype: No antigen is known for it.

CDR1 is SGHKS, CDR2 YYEKEE, per germline (reference sequence). CDR3 length: 16 residues. V shed 1 base and J 4 bases; nucleotides not matched to a gene: 6. A second PCR of 7 to 11 cycles used a sample-barcoded 5' primer and a J-beta primer mix. Every cDNA was tagged by a template-switch adaptor with 12 random nucleotides. One entry per CDR3 protein results from TCRdb running MiXCR on the 5' RACE reads. The repertoire consists of approximately 320,000 distinct CDR3 sequences, with 25% to 30% occurring once and the leading ten covering over 25%. The chain joins TRBV5-5 to TRBJ1-3; 9 bases match TRBD1. The TCR sequence derives from a woman in her 70s in good health. Sequenced material: blood. The CDR3 DNA reads as TGTGCCAGCAGCTTGACAGGGGGCGCCCGGGGAAACACCATATATTTT. Protein: CASSLTGGARGNTIYF.